Below, one TCR beta chain is given with its context. Trimming pared 0 bases from V and 1 base from J, leaving 7 bases between. This CDR3 is built from 15 residues. CDR1 SGHTA and CDR2 FQGNSA come from the germline V gene. Unique molecular identifiers were built into the TCRbeta library. TCRdb fed the PCR reads into MiXCR, producing one record per CDR3 protein. Of about 460,000 distinct CDR3 sequences listed, around 13% are singletons. The data were obtained in a study of T-cell reconstitution after alpha-beta-depleted transplantation in children. Sequences were derived from PBMCs from the stem cell graft donor, sampled from the stem cell graft. The J gene is TRBJ1-5, the V gene TRBV7-2; D is ambiguous. The clonotype originates from a human donor who donated a stem cell graft to a child with combined immunodeficiency. The CDR3 nucleotides read TGTGCCAGCAGCTTAGCGGCTGTAAGCAATCAGCCCCAGCATTTT. Amino acid sequence: CASSLAAVSNQPQHF. The full variable domain, with the rest looked up from reference TRBV7-2 and TRBJ1-5, is GAGVSQSPSNKVTEKGKDVELRCDPISGHTALYWYRQSLGQGLEFLIYFQGNSAPDKSGLPSDRFSAERTGGSVSTLTIQRTQQEDSAVYLCASSLAAVSNQPQHFGDGTRLSIL.